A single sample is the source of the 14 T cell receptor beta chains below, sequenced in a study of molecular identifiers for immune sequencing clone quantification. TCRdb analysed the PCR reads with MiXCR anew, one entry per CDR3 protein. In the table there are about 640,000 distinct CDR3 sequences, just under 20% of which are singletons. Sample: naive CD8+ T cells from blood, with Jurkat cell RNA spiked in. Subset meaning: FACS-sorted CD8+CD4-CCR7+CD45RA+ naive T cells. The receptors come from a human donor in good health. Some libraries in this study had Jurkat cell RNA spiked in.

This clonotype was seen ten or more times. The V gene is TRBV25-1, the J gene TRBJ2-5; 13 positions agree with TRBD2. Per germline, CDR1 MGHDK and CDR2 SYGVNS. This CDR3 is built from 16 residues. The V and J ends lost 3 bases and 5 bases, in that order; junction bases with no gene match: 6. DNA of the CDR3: TGTGCCAGCAGTGACGGACTAGCGGGAGTCGGGGAGACCCAGTACTTC. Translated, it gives CASSDGLAGVGETQYF.

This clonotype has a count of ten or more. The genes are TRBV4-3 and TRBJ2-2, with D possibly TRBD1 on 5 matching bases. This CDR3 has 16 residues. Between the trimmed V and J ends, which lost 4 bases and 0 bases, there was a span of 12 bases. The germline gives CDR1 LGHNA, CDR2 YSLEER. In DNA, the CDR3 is TGCGCCAGCAGCCCCGATAGGGGATCGAACACCGGGGAGCTGTTTTTT. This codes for CASSPDRGSNTGELFF.

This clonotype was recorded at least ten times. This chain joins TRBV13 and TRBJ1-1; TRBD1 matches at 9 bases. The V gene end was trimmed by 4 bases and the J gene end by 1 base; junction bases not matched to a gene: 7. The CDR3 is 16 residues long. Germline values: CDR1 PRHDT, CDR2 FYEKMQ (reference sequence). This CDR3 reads CASSYTGGLGNTEAFF. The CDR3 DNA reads TGTGCCAGCAGCTATACAGGGGGCCTGGGGAACACTGAAGCTTTCTTT.

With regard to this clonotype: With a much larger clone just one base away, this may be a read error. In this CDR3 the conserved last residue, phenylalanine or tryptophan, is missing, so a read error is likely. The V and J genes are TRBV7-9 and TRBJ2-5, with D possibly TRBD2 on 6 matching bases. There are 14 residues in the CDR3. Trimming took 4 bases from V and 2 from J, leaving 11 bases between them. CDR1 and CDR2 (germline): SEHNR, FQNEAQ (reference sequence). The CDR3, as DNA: TGTGCCAGCAGCTCCCCCCGGGAGCAAGAGACCCAGTACCTC. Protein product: CASSSPREQETQYL.

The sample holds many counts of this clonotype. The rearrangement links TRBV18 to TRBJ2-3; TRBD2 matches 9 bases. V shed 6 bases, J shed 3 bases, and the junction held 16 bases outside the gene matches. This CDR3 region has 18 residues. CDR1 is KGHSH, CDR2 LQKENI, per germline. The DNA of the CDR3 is TGTGCCAGCTCCCCTAACGATGTAGCGGGGGTTGTTACAGATACGCAGTATTTT. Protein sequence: CASSPNDVAGVVTDTQYF. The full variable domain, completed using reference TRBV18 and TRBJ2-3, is NAGVMQNPRHLVRRRGQEARLRCSPMKGHSHVYWYRQLPEEGLKFMVYLQKENIIDESGMPKERFSAEFPKEGPSILRIQQVVRGDSAAYFCASSPNDVAGVVTDTQYFGPGTRLTVL.

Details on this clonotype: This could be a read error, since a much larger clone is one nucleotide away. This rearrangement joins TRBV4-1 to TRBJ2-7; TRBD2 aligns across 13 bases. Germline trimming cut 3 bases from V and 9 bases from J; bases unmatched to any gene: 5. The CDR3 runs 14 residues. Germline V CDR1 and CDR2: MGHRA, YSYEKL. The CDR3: CASSHTSGRDAQYF. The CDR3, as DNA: TGCGCCAGCAGCCATACTAGCGGGAGGGATGCGCAGTACTTC.

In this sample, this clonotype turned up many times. CDR3 amino acids: CASSYADSYGYTF. Here the CDR3 DNA reads TGTGCCAGCAGTTACGCCGACAGCTATGGCTACACCTTC. The V and J genes are TRBV27 and TRBJ1-2; TRBD1 might be the D (5 bases). CDR1 is MNHEY, CDR2 SMNVEV, per germline (reference sequence). The CDR3 covers 13 residues. V gave up 4 bases and J gave up 4 bases, with 10 bases separating them.

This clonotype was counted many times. CDR3 sequence (DNA): TGCGCCAGCAGCCAAGCTTACACGGACCCGACAGATACGCAGTATTTT. Translated, it gives CASSQAYTDPTDTQYF. The rearrangement uses TRBV4-3 and TRBJ2-3, with no clear D. Germline V CDR1 and CDR2: LGHNA, YSLEER. V lost 1 base and J lost 3, with 14 bases in between. This CDR3 is 16 amino acids long.

The DNA for the CDR3 is TGTGCCGGAAGGGGTTACAATGAGCAGTTCTTC. It is translated as CAGRGYNEQFF. The V gene is TRBV2, the J gene TRBJ2-1, with D perhaps matching TRBD1 (5 bases). This CDR3 is built from 11 residues. Germline V gene lookup returns CDR1 SNHLY and CDR2 FYNNEI. With 11 bases removed from V and 4 bases from J, the gap between germline ends came to 9 bases.

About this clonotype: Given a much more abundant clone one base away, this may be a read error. The CDR3 sequence is CSARGTTKEKLVF. Written as DNA, the CDR3 is TGCAGTGCTAGAGGGACGACCAAAGAAAAACTGGTTTTT. V usage is TRBV20-1 and J usage is TRBJ1-4; D is unclear. The CDR3 covers 13 residues. The germline gives CDR1 DFQATT, CDR2 SNEGSKA (reference sequence).

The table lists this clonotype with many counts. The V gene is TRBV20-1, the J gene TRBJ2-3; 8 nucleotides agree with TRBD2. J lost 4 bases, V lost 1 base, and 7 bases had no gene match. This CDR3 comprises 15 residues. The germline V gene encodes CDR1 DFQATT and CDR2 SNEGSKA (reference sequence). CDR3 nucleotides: TGCAGTGCTAGAGCAAATAGCGGGGTATCAGATACGCAGTATTTT. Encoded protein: CSARANSGVSDTQYF.

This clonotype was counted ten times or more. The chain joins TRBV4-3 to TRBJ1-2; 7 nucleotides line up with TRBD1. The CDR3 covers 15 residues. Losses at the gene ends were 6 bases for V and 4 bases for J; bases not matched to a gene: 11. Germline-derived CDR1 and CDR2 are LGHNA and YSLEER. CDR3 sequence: CASSPNRGSVYGYTF. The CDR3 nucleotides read TGCGCCAGCAGTCCGAACAGGGGTTCGGTCTATGGCTACACCTTC.

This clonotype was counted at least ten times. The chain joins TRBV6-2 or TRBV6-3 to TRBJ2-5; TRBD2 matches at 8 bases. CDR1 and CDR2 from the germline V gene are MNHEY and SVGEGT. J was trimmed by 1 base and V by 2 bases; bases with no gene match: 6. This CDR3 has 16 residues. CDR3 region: CASSYEIAGLQETQYF. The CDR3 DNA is TGTGCCAGCAGTTACGAGATAGCGGGGCTCCAAGAGACCCAGTACTTC.

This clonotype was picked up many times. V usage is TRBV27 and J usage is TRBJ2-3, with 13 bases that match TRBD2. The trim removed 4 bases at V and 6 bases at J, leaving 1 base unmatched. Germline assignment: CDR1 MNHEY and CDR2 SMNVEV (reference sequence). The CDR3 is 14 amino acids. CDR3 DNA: TGTGCCAGCAGTTGGACTAGCGGGAGCGATACGCAGTATTTT. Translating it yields CASSWTSGSDTQYF.